A single sample is the source of the 28 T cell receptor beta chains below, sequenced in a study of early stage breast cancer tumors. The data were produced by immunoSEQ multiplex PCR, yet TCRdb's version contains in-frame clones alone and is incomplete. The sample contains 25,000 to 35,000 clones, 80% of which appear only once. The sample comprised blood. Receptors originate from a person in their sixties or seventies with breast cancer.

The chain combines TRBV2 with TRBJ2-2, with TRBD2 matching over 7 bases. Trimming at V came to 0 bases and at J to 3 bases, leaving 7 bases not matched to a gene. Looked up from germline, CDR1 is SNHLY and CDR2 is FYNNEI. The CDR3 consists of 17 residues. The CDR3 nucleotides read TGTGCCAGCAGTGAAGCGGGAGGGCTGGGGGACACCGGGGAGCTGTTTTTT. Protein: CASSEAGGLGDTGELFF.

This clone occurred once. The chain links TRBV11-3 to TRBJ2-2, with 11 bases lining up with TRBD1. Trimming took 4 bases from V and 3 from J; bases not matched to a gene: 1. The CDR3 totals 15 residues. CDR1 is SGHNT and CDR2 is YENEEA in the germline V gene. This CDR3 is CASSWTGGDTGELFF. DNA of the CDR3: TGTGCCAGCAGCTGGACAGGGGGCGACACCGGGGAGCTGTTTTTT.

The chain is built from TRBV4-3 and TRBJ2-5, with D possibly matching TRBD2 (5 bases). Germline CDR1 LGHNA, CDR2 YSLEER. The CDR3 is 15 residues long. Trimming shortened V by 0 bases and J by 8 bases, and 16 bases separated the two germline ends. In nucleotides, the CDR3 is TGCGCCAGCAGCCAAGATCCGGGCGGAGGAGAAACCCAGTACTTC. As protein: CASSQDPGGGETQYF.

The chain is built from TRBV18 and TRBJ2-1; maybe TRBD2 (5 bases). Trimming removed 4 bases at V and 4 bases at J, with 20 bases between. The germline V gene has CDR1 KGHSH and CDR2 LQKENI. The length of the CDR3 is 17 residues. The CDR3 here is CASSQNEMAGQYNEQFF. The CDR3 DNA reads TGTGCCAGCTCACAAAACGAAATGGCGGGCCAATACAATGAGCAGTTCTTC.

In its sample, this clone was seen once. The genes are TRBV2 and TRBJ1-1; maybe TRBD1 (6 bases). The germline V gene encodes CDR1 SNHLY and CDR2 FYNNEI. V lost 2 bases and J 10 bases, leaving 14 bases between the germline ends. The CDR3 runs to 13 residues. The CDR3 DNA is TGTGCCAGCAGTGAAATTGGAACAGGGTCAGCTTTCTTT. The encoded protein is CASSEIGTGSAFF.

The chain employs TRBV28 and TRBJ2-1; 14 positions agree with TRBD2. With 6 bases clipped from V and 2 bases from J, the junction kept 3 bases outside the gene matches. This CDR3 is built from 16 residues. Germline V gives CDR1 MDHEN, CDR2 SYDVKM. The CDR3 here is CASSGTSGGAYNEQFF. The DNA of the CDR3 is TGTGCCAGCAGCGGGACTAGCGGGGGAGCCTACAATGAGCAGTTCTTC.

The chain is built from TRBV2 and TRBJ2-5, with D tentatively TRBD2 (6 bases). Trimming removed 0 bases from V and 5 bases from J, with 13 bases in between. Germline V gene sequence: CDR1 SNHLY, CDR2 FYNNEI. The CDR3 is 15 amino acids. CDR3 in amino acids: CASSEALGRGETQYF. CDR3 bases: TGTGCCAGCAGTGAAGCGCTCGGCCGGGGGGAGACCCAGTACTTC.

The V gene is TRBV11-2, the J gene TRBJ1-1, with TRBD1 identical over 7 bases. This CDR3 is built from 16 residues. Trimming cost V 2 bases and J 11 bases; bases outside gene matches: 17. CDR1 and CDR2 (germline): SGHAT, FQNNGV. CDR3 sequence (DNA): TGTGCCAGCAGCTTAAGATCCCCGACAGGGACCGCAGAGGCTTTCTTT. It specifies CASSLRSPTGTAEAFF.

The V gene is TRBV7-2, the J gene TRBJ1-3; possibly TRBD1 for D (5 bases). The germline CDR1 and CDR2 sequences are SGHTA and FQGNSA. V lost 5 bases and J lost 8, with 13 bases in between. This CDR3 comprises 13 residues. The CDR3 nucleotides are TGTGCCAGCAGCCCTCAGGGTCTGGACACCATATATTTT. Residues: CASSPQGLDTIYF.

J is TRBJ2-1 and V is TRBV9; 8 bases are shared with TRBD1. Germline trimming cut 7 bases from V and 7 bases from J; bases unmatched to any gene: 16. The CDR3 covers 16 residues. The germline CDR1 and CDR2 sequences are SGDLS and YYNGEE. CDR3 sequence: CASGIDRGSLFNEQFF. CDR3 bases: TGTGCCAGCGGAATAGACAGGGGCTCCCTTTTTAATGAGCAGTTCTTC.

The chain is built from TRBV29-1 and TRBJ2-3; TRBD2 matches at 7 bases. The CDR3 has 14 amino acids. In germline, CDR1 is SQVTM, CDR2 ANQGSEA. V lost 6 bases to trimming and J lost 4 bases; unmatched junction nucleotides: 10. DNA of the CDR3: TGCAGCGTCAATTTGCGGGAGTACGCAGATACGCAGTATTTT. Its translation: CSVNLREYADTQYF.

The chain is built from TRBV9 and TRBJ2-5, with D unresolved. Per germline, CDR1 SGDLS and CDR2 YYNGEE. This CDR3 comprises 13 residues. Trimming took 4 bases from V and 5 from J, leaving 12 bases between them. The CDR3 loop reads CASSPMPWETQYF. CDR3 DNA: TGTGCCAGCAGCCCTATGCCGTGGGAGACCCAGTACTTC.

This chain uses TRBV5-6 with TRBJ1-2, with unresolved D. Germline V lookup: CDR1 SGHDT, CDR2 YYEEEE. The CDR3 loop spans 16 amino acids. V was clipped by 2 bases and J by 3 bases, with 17 bases between them. CDR3 sequence reads: CASSFAIQVSDYGYTF. In nucleotides, the CDR3 is TGTGCCAGCAGCTTTGCAATACAAGTATCCGACTATGGCTACACCTTC.

The chain couples TRBV2 to TRBJ1-5, with 8 bases identical to TRBD1. This CDR3 is 14 amino acids long. Trimming took 4 bases from V and 4 from J; bases not matched to a gene: 3. Germline lookup yields CDR1 SNHLY and CDR2 FYNNEI. The CDR3 region is CASSGDRGNQPQHF. The CDR3 bases are TGTGCCAGCAGTGGCGACAGGGGAAATCAGCCCCAGCATTTT.

This clone is judged medium-sized (0.01 to 0.1%). The chain employs TRBV7-7 and TRBJ2-5; D possibly corresponds to TRBD2 (6 bases). Germline loops: CDR1 SSHAT, CDR2 FNYEAQ (reference sequence). V lost 1 base to trimming and J lost 5 bases, with 20 bases between them. This CDR3 is built from 17 residues. CDR3 DNA sequence: TGTGCCAGCAGCTTAGGCCTGTGGGTGTGGGGGGAGGAGACCCAGTACTTC. Protein: CASSLGLWVWGEETQYF.

V and J are TRBV7-7 and TRBJ2-7, with D perhaps matching TRBD1 (5 bases). Germline V gene sequence: CDR1 SSHAT, CDR2 FNYEAQ (reference sequence). V lost 4 bases to trimming and J lost 6 bases, with 13 bases between them. The CDR3 has 13 residues. The CDR3 spells CASSYDSGREQYF. CDR3 in DNA: TGTGCCAGCAGCTACGACAGTGGGCGCGAGCAGTACTTC.

The chain has TRBV19 and TRBJ2-7; the D is unclear. This CDR3 is built from 13 residues. Germline V gene lookup returns CDR1 LNHDA and CDR2 SQIVND (reference sequence). Trimming pared 6 bases from V and 9 bases from J, leaving 18 bases between. The CDR3 protein is CASSSANLRGQYF. CDR3 sequence (DNA): TGTGCCAGTAGCTCCGCGAACCTACGAGGGCAGTACTTC.

The CDR3, as DNA: TGTGCCAGTAGTATAGATCTGACAGCGGGCCTGGTGGAGCAGTACTTC. It yields the protein CASSIDLTAGLVEQYF. J is TRBJ2-7 and V is TRBV19, with D possibly matching TRBD2 (6 bases). The CDR3 is 16 residues long. CDR1 is LNHDA, CDR2 SQIVND, per germline (reference sequence). Trimming took 0 bases from V and 7 from J, leaving 19 bases between them.

V usage is TRBV18 and J usage is TRBJ1-2, with 11 bases matching TRBD1. The length of the CDR3 is 13 residues. Unmatched junction bases numbered 9, after V lost 6 bases and J lost 12 bases. The germline gives CDR1 KGHSH, CDR2 LQKENI. The CDR3 DNA follows: TGTGCCAGCTCCTCGGGACAGGGGGTTACCGACACCTTC. Translation gives CASSSGQGVTDTF.

In nucleotides, the CDR3 is TGTGCCAGCAGCTTAGAGGGGACAGGGGTATGGCAGTACTTC. Translated, it gives CASSLEGTGVWQYF. This sequence joins TRBV7-9 and TRBJ2-7; TRBD1 matches 10 bases. V dropped 1 base and J dropped 9; count of bases not matched to a gene: 6. Germline V lookup: CDR1 SEHNR, CDR2 FQNEAQ (reference sequence). There are 14 residues in the CDR3.

V gene TRBV30 combines with J gene TRBJ1-1; TRBD1 agrees at 7 bases. The CDR3 covers 13 residues. The V gene's germline CDR1 is GTSNPN and CDR2 SVGIG (reference sequence). The trim removed 5 bases at V and 0 bases at J, leaving 3 bases unmatched. The CDR3 bases are TGTGCCTGGGCGGGACAGATGAACACTGAAGCTTTCTTT. Translated: CAWAGQMNTEAFF. The full variable domain, with the rest looked up from reference TRBV30 and TRBJ1-1, is SQTIHQWPATLVQPVGSPLSLECTVEGTSNPNLYWYRQAAGRGLQLLFYSVGIGQISSEVPQNLSASRPQDRQFILSSKKLLLSDSGFYLCAWAGQMNTEAFFGQGTRLTVV.

The chain employs TRBV2 and TRBJ2-3, with 10 positions matching TRBD1. The germline V gene encodes CDR1 SNHLY and CDR2 FYNNEI. J was trimmed by 4 bases and V by 8 bases; bases with no gene match: 3. CDR3 length: 13 amino acids. The CDR3 nucleotides are TGTGCCAGCGGGGGACAGGGGTCAGATACGCAGTATTTT. As protein: CASGGQGSDTQYF.

The chain joins TRBV12-5 to TRBJ1-2; D not certain. In germline, CDR1 is LGHNT, CDR2 FRNRAP. The CDR3 loop spans 17 amino acids. Trimming left V 2 bases short and J 1 base short, with 17 bases between. The CDR3 bases are TGTGCTAGTGGTTTGCCTGATGACACGCACGATAACTATGGCTACACCTTC. Translated, it gives CASGLPDDTHDNYGYTF.

This clone was observed a few times. The V gene is TRBV28, the J gene TRBJ1-1; D possibly corresponds to TRBD1 (5 bases). The CDR3 is 12 residues long. Per germline, CDR1 MDHEN and CDR2 SYDVKM. Between the trimmed V and J ends, which lost 7 bases and 9 bases, there was a span of 15 bases. CDR3 nucleotide sequence: TGTGCCAGCACGGACACCTCACGGCAAGCTTTCTTT. This gives the protein CASTDTSRQAFF.

The chain's CDR3 is CASSFRGLGYEQYF. CDR3 bases: TGTGCCAGCAGCTTCCGAGGGCTAGGGTACGAGCAGTACTTC. This sequence joins TRBV7-2 and TRBJ2-7; possibly TRBD2 for D (5 bases). The CDR3 contains 14 residues. Germline loops: CDR1 SGHTA, CDR2 FQGNSA. V was clipped by 3 bases and J by 4 bases, with 13 bases between them. Supplemented by reference TRBV7-2 and TRBJ2-7, the full variable domain reads GAGVSQSPSNKVTEKGKDVELRCDPISGHTALYWYRQSLGQGLEFLIYFQGNSAPDKSGLPSDRFSAERTGGSVSTLTIQRTQQEDSAVYLCASSFRGLGYEQYFGPGTRLTVT.

This rearrangement joins TRBV5-1 to TRBJ2-7, with 14 positions matching TRBD2. The CDR3 loop spans 18 amino acids. J gave up 1 base and V 4 bases, and 10 bases lay outside the gene matches. Per the germline V gene, CDR1 is SGHRS and CDR2 is YFSETQ. CDR3 sequence reads: CASSQGLAGALDSYEQYF. CDR3 DNA: TGCGCCAGCAGCCAGGGACTAGCGGGGGCCTTAGATTCCTACGAGCAGTACTTC.

The chain is built from TRBV11-3 and TRBJ2-5; TRBD2 is a possible D gene (7 bases). The CDR3 spans 14 residues. Germline values: CDR1 SGHNT, CDR2 YENEEA. The ends were cut back, 8 bases at V and 6 bases at J, with 19 bases in the middle. CDR3 coding DNA: TGTGCCAGCGGGAGGGCCAGGGGTATGCAGACCCAGTACTTC. It translates to CASGRARGMQTQYF. The variable domain in full, with the rest retrieved from reference TRBV11-3 and TRBJ2-5, is EAGVVQSPRYKIIEKKQPVAFWCNPISGHNTLYWYLQNLGQGPELLIRYENEEAVDDSQLPKDRFSAERLKGVDSTLKIQPAELGDSAVYLCASGRARGMQTQYFGPGTRLLVL.

Notes on this clone: One end of the junction does not line up with germline, which may come from a read error. The chain couples TRBV7-7 to TRBJ1-4; D uncertain. This CDR3 spans 14 amino acids. The V gene's germline CDR1 is SSHAT and CDR2 FNYEAQ (reference sequence). The CDR3 DNA follows: TGTGCTAGCAGCTTGGATTGGGTCGGGGAAAAACTGTTTTTT. As protein: CASSLDWVGEKLFF.